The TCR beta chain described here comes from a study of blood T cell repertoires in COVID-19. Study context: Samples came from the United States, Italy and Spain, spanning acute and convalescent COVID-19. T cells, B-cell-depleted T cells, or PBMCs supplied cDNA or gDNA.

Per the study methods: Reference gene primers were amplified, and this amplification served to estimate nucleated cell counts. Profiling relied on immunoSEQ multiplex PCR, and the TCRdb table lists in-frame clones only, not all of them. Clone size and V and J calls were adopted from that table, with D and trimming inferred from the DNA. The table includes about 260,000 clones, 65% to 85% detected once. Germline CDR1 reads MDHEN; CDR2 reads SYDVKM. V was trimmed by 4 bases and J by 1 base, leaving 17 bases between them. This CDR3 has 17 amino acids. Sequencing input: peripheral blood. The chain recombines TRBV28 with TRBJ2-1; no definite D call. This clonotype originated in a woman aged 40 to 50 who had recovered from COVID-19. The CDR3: CASSSPLPSKSYNEQFF. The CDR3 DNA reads TGTGCCAGCAGTTCGCCACTCCCGTCAAAATCCTACAATGAGCAGTTCTTC.